This TCR beta chain is drawn from a study of cytomegalovirus exposure and HLA in healthy donors. This CDR3 has 16 residues. The germline V gene encodes CDR1 SGHDT and CDR2 YYEEEE. V shed 0 bases, J shed 7 bases, and the junction held 7 bases outside the gene matches. Concerning this clone: Its antigen is unidentified.

Both 60 Vbeta primers and 13 Jbeta primers went into the PCR. Clones were read by immunoSEQ multiplex PCR, and TCRdb kept only the in-frame ones, dropping some. The sample yields 190,000 or so clones, more than 65% seen once. Whole-study findings and limits: Most observed TCR sequences were rare, whereas some public TCRs were detected in many donors. Accurate HLA-A and HLA-B prediction from TCR beta sequences was reported for most subjects.

The V call is TRBV5-6, the J call TRBJ1-6; 7 bases map to TRBD1. Sequences were obtained from PBMCs. This sequence was found in a girl between 5 and 17 years old in good health and CMV-seropositive. CDR3 sequence reads: CASSLAGQPGNSPLHF. The CDR3 DNA reads TGTGCCAGCAGCTTGGCGGGACAGCCTGGAAATTCACCCCTCCACTTT.